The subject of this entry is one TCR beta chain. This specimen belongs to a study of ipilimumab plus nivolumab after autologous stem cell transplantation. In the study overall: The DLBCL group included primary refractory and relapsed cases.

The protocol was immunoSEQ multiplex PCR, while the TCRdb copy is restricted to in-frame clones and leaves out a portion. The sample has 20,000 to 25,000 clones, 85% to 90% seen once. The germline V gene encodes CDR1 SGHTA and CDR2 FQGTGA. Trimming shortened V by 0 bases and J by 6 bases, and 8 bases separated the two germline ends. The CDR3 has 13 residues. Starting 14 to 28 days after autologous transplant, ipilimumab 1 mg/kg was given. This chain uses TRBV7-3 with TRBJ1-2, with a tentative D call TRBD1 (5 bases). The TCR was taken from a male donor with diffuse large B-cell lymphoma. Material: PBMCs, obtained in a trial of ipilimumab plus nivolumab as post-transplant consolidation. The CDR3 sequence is CASSLTGGDGYTF. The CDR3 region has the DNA TGTGCCAGCAGCTTAACCGGAGGGGATGGCTACACCTTC.